This TCR beta chain emerged from a study of regulatory and conventional T cells in RAG deficiency (dated by TCRdb to between 2016 and 2019). Regarding the study in general: The study used high-throughput TCR beta sequencing to compare repertoire diversity and composition of Treg, conventional CD4+ and CD8+ T cells between RAG-deficient patients and healthy controls. Study-wide findings and limitations: Shorter CDR3 lengths were found in all patient T-cell subsets, and >85% Treg-Tconv repertoire overlap at nucleotide and amino acid level was observed in Omenn syndrome patients. Markedly lower Shannon entropy and higher Simpson indices were observed in RAG-deficient patients than in control T-cell subpopulations. Compared with controls, Omenn syndrome and CID/AS patients had around 100-fold fewer unique TCR beta sequences in Treg cells, but only around 10-fold fewer in the other subsets. In Omenn syndrome patients, sorted CD25-high CD127-low cells may represent peripherally activated cells rather than bona fide Treg cells. For some subjects, some analyses of T-cell subsets were not performed.

This clone appeared once. Its binding antigen is unknown. No qualities accompany the bases; no much larger clone lies one base away. Trimming costs V 4 bases and J 3 bases, and their ends lie 12 bases apart. As encoded in the germline V gene (reference sequence), CDR1 is LNHDA while CDR2 is SQIVND. From the cysteine through the phenylalanine, the CDR3 covers 14 amino acids. The retained sequence is limited to the CDR3, 42 bases, with the frame set at the first base. Library construction relied on the immunoSEQ multiplex PCR assay. Rearranged TCR beta chain products were amplified from genomic DNA of sorted T-cell subsets and sequenced. Regarding the original processing steps: Shannon entropy and Simpson indices were used to measure the diversity of productive TCR beta rearrangements in each repertoire. To assess clonal expansion, the frequencies of the 100 most abundant productive TCR beta clonotypes were added up as a share of total reads. A self-reactivity index based on amino acid usage at CDR3beta positions 6 and 7 was applied to the TRB repertoires. Two-way ANOVA was used for repertoire analyses, and Student t or Mann-Whitney tests were used for flow cytometric analyses. What TCRdb holds here is the immuneACCESS table cut down to in-frame rearrangements. Part of the clones is not present; checked against another copy, under half of the missing clones reflect an unresolved V gene, and the others are unexplained. V, J and clone size are taken as reported in that table, and D and trimming were inferred from the DNA itself. Here the sample has 8,000 to 10,000 clones; more than 70% occur a single time. The ten most abundant clones make up around 1.4% of the sample.

Before genomic DNA was extracted, regulatory T cells were isolated from blood as CD4+CD25-high CD127-low cells. About 8 healthy control donors were used as the comparison group for repertoire analyses. These data were also reused for a study on regulatory T cells. Per that second paper: The multiplex PCR relied on 52 forward TRBV primers and 13 reverse TRBJ primers, and amplification bias was corrected through assay-based and computational methods. In patients, repertoires had restricted unique TRB V-J pairs and skewed V and J gene usage, with regulatory T cells showing the most marked changes. The study compared T-cell receptor beta repertoires of sorted regulatory, conventional CD4+ and CD8+ T cells between CD3G-deficient patients and healthy controls. Ficoll density separation was used to isolate peripheral blood mononuclear cells. Within the immunoSEQ assay, multiplex PCR amplified rearranged TRB loci from genomic DNA. TRB amplicons were sequenced on an Illumina HiSeq platform. Raw sequences were error-filtered and aligned to reference gene sequences by custom algorithms and were subsequently analyzed with the immunoSEQ online tools. The frequencies of productive and nonproductive TRB rearrangements were evaluated among unique sequences as well as among total sequences. For group comparisons, t tests, Mann-Whitney tests or two-way ANOVA were performed in Prism software.

The sequence derives from a human donor in good health. Recombination joined TRBV19 with TRBJ1-1, with a tentative D gene TRBD1 over 5 matching bases. Sequences were obtained from Tregs sorted from blood. The CDR3 region: CASSTGGGHTEAFF. In nucleotides, the sequence is TGTGCCAGTAGTACCGGGGGGGGACACACTGAAGCTTTCTTT.